Sequencing of this T cell receptor beta chain was carried out in a study of shared clonotypes between healthy human individuals. TCRdb's table, derived via immunoSEQ multiplex PCR, lists solely in-frame clones and lacks some. The sample records roughly 1,500,000 clones, around 98.5% being singletons. V lost 2 bases and J lost 4, with 11 bases in between. The length of the CDR3 is 14 residues. Germline CDR1 is MNHEY and CDR2 is SVGAGI. This TCR came from a man aged 25 to 40 in good health. Sequencing was done on a sample of naive CD4+ T cells sorted from blood. Subset reported: CD45RA+ positively selected. The chain joins TRBV6-5 to TRBJ2-5; D is ambiguous. For the CDR3, the DNA is TGTGCCAGCAGTTACCAGGTATCGCGAGAGACCCAGTACTTC. This gives the protein CASSYQVSRETQYF.